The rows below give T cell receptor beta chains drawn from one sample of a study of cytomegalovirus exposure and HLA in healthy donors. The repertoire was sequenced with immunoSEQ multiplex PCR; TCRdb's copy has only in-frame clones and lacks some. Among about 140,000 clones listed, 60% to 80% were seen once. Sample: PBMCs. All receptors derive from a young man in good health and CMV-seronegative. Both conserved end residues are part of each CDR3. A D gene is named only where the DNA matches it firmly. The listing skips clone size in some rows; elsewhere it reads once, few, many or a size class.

CDR3nt: TGTGCCAGCAGTACACAGGACAGCATACCTTATGGCTACACCTTC
CDR3aa: CASSTQDSIPYGYTF
j_gene: TRBJ1-2
v_gene: TRBV27
d_gene: .
abundance: .

CDR3nt: TGTGCCAGCAGTCCAAAGACTAGCGGGAGGAGGAACGAGCAGTACTTC
CDR3aa: CASSPKTSGRRNEQYF
j_gene: TRBJ2-7
v_gene: TRBV27
d_gene: TRBD2
abundance: .

CDR3nt: TGTGCCAGCGGGGTGCGGGCGGGCTATGGCTACACCTTC
CDR3aa: CASGVRAGYGYTF
j_gene: TRBJ1-2
v_gene: TRBV6-1
d_gene: .
abundance: .

CDR3nt: TGTGCTAGTGGTTGGACTAGCGGGAGTAACCCCTACAATGAGCAGTTCTTC
CDR3aa: CASGWTSGSNPYNEQFF
j_gene: TRBJ2-1
v_gene: TRBV12-5
d_gene: TRBD2
abundance: few

CDR3nt: TGCGCCAGCAGCTACGGAGGGGGCGGAGCCTACGAGCAGTACTTC
CDR3aa: CASSYGGGGAYEQYF
j_gene: TRBJ2-7
v_gene: TRBV5-1
d_gene: .
abundance: .

CDR3nt: TGCAGCGTGGAGGGACAGGTTGAAGCTTTCTTT
CDR3aa: CSVEGQVEAFF
j_gene: TRBJ1-1
v_gene: TRBV29-1
d_gene: TRBD1
abundance: .

CDR3nt: TGTGCCAGCAGAGACGGGACAGGGGGAACCTACAATGAGCAGTTCTTC
CDR3aa: CASRDGTGGTYNEQFF
j_gene: TRBJ2-1
v_gene: TRBV2
d_gene: TRBD1
abundance: .

CDR3nt: TGCGCCAGCAGCCCCGGACAGGGGCTAGATACGCAGTATTTT
CDR3aa: CASSPGQGLDTQYF
j_gene: TRBJ2-3
v_gene: TRBV4-1
d_gene: TRBD1
abundance: .

CDR3nt: TGTGCCAGCAGCCAAGGGAGCGGGAGTACAGATACGCAGTATTTT
CDR3aa: CASSQGSGSTDTQYF
j_gene: TRBJ2-3
v_gene: TRBV4-2
d_gene: TRBD2
abundance: .

CDR3nt: TGTGCCAGCATAACGTACGGGGAGTGGGCAGATACGCAGTATTTT
CDR3aa: CASITYGEWADTQYF
j_gene: TRBJ2-3
v_gene: TRBV6-1
d_gene: .
abundance: .

CDR3nt: TGTGCCAGCAGCCAAAAGGGTAGCGGGACAGGGGGGACAGATACGCAGTATTTT
CDR3aa: CASSQKGSGTGGTDTQYF
j_gene: TRBJ2-3
v_gene: TRBV4-2
d_gene: TRBD1
abundance: .

CDR3nt: TGTGCCAGCAGTATGTTTGAGTTCACCGGGGAGCTGTTTTTT
CDR3aa: CASSMFEFTGELFF
j_gene: TRBJ2-2
v_gene: TRBV25-1
d_gene: .
abundance: .

CDR3nt: TGTGCCAGCTCACCAGCAGGGGGCTCCTACGAGCAGTACTTC
CDR3aa: CASSPAGGSYEQYF
j_gene: TRBJ2-7
v_gene: TRBV18
d_gene: TRBD1
abundance: .

CDR3nt: TGTGCCAGCAGACCAGAGAACACTGAAGCTTTCTTT
CDR3aa: CASRPENTEAFF
j_gene: TRBJ1-1
v_gene: TRBV28
d_gene: .
abundance: .

CDR3nt: TGTGCCAGCAGCTTAGCACTCGGGGACATCTCCTACGAGCAGTACTTC
CDR3aa: CASSLALGDISYEQYF
j_gene: TRBJ2-7
v_gene: TRBV7-8
d_gene: .
abundance: .

CDR3nt: TGTGCCACCAGCAGAGAACTAGCGGGGTATACGCAGTATTTT
CDR3aa: CATSRELAGYTQYF
j_gene: TRBJ2-3
v_gene: TRBV15
d_gene: TRBD2
abundance: .

CDR3nt: TGTGCCAGCAGAGATAATCCAATGGGGGGGGGCCGGCATTTT
CDR3aa: CASRDNPMGGGRHF
j_gene: TRBJ1-5
v_gene: TRBV6-1
d_gene: .
abundance: .

CDR3nt: TGTGCCAGCAGTGAATGGGCGGGAGGGGGCACAGATACGCAGTATTTT
CDR3aa: CASSEWAGGGTDTQYF
j_gene: TRBJ2-3
v_gene: TRBV25-1
d_gene: TRBD2
abundance: .

CDR3nt: TGTGCCAGCCTAGAGGCAGGGGAAGTGACCCAGTACTTC
CDR3aa: CASLEAGEVTQYF
j_gene: TRBJ2-5
v_gene: TRBV6-1
d_gene: .
abundance: .

CDR3nt: TGTGCCAGCAGCCCCCAAGGACTAGCGGGGCCCTACAATGAGCAGTTCTTC
CDR3aa: CASSPQGLAGPYNEQFF
j_gene: TRBJ2-1
v_gene: TRBV9
d_gene: TRBD2
abundance: .

CDR3nt: TGTGCCAGCAGCCAATTCAGGGCTAATCAGCCCCAGCATTTT
CDR3aa: CASSQFRANQPQHF
j_gene: TRBJ1-5
v_gene: TRBV11-2
d_gene: .
abundance: .

CDR3nt: TGTGCCAGCAACTCACTAGGCCGCACAGATACGCAGTATTTT
CDR3aa: CASNSLGRTDTQYF
j_gene: TRBJ2-3
v_gene: TRBV14
d_gene: .
abundance: .

CDR3nt: TGTGCCACCAGCAGAGACCCCTCATACGAGCAGTACTTC
CDR3aa: CATSRDPSYEQYF
j_gene: TRBJ2-7
v_gene: TRBV15
d_gene: .
abundance: .

CDR3nt: TGTGCCAGCAGCCCGACGGGGACAGGGGGTTTCTACGAGCAGTACTTC
CDR3aa: CASSPTGTGGFYEQYF
j_gene: TRBJ2-7
v_gene: TRBV4-2
d_gene: TRBD1
abundance: .

CDR3nt: TGTGCCAGCAGTCCGCGACCGGGACAGGGACAAGAGACCCAGTACTTC
CDR3aa: CASSPRPGQGQETQYF
j_gene: TRBJ2-5
v_gene: TRBV28
d_gene: TRBD1
abundance: .

CDR3nt: TGTGCCAGCAGCTATAGTTATCTCGCCGGGGAGCTGTTTTTT
CDR3aa: CASSYSYLAGELFF
j_gene: TRBJ2-2
v_gene: TRBV7-3
d_gene: .
abundance: .

CDR3nt: TGTGCCAGCAGCTTAACTAGCGGGAAAGGCGAGCAGTACTTC
CDR3aa: CASSLTSGKGEQYF
j_gene: TRBJ2-7
v_gene: TRBV7-3
d_gene: TRBD2
abundance: .

CDR3nt: TGTGCCAGCAGCTTAGGACTAGCGGACACAGATACGCAGTATTTT
CDR3aa: CASSLGLADTDTQYF
j_gene: TRBJ2-3
v_gene: TRBV7-2
d_gene: TRBD2
abundance: .

CDR3nt: TGTGCCAGCAGTTTGTTACTAGCGGGAGGGCCCCACGAGCAGTACTTC
CDR3aa: CASSLLLAGGPHEQYF
j_gene: TRBJ2-7
v_gene: TRBV27
d_gene: TRBD2
abundance: .